The 5 T cell receptor beta chains below were found in one sample sequenced in a study of blood T cell repertoires in COVID-19 (TCRdb year 2020). The library came from the immunoSEQ multiplex PCR assay. TCRdb holds this immuneACCESS table with in-frame rearrangements only. Some clones are missing; in checked studies, unresolved V genes explain under half, and the rest has no known cause. The table for this sample lists approximately 180,000 clones; roughly 82% of them were counted only once. The ten most abundant clones make up more than 4.5% of the sample. Input material: PBMCs or T cells enriched from blood (not recorded which). Receptors were obtained from a woman aged 55 to 70 with acute COVID-19.

The table lists this clone with a count of one. The CDR3 DNA reads TGTGCCAGCAGTTACGGGACAGGAGGGGCAGATACGCAGTATTTT. It specifies CASSYGTGGADTQYF. The chain links TRBV6-5 to TRBJ2-3; the match to TRBD1 covers 8 bases. Germline V lookup: CDR1 MNHEY, CDR2 SVGAGI. V trimming: 2 bases; J trimming: 4 bases; junction bases outside the gene matches: 5. The CDR3 totals 15 residues.

CDR3 sequence (DNA): TGTGCCAGCAGCCCCGGAGGCAGGTCGGGTGGAGGCTATGGCTACACCTTC. This translates into CASSPGGRSGGGYGYTF. The chain employs TRBV9 and TRBJ1-2; D uncertain. Germline assignment: CDR1 SGDLS and CDR2 YYNGEE. CDR3 size: 17 residues. Trimming cost V 4 bases and J 4 bases, with 23 bases left between them.

This rearrangement joins TRBV13 to TRBJ2-5; 8 bases agree with TRBD1. This CDR3 contains 15 residues. J was trimmed by 5 bases and V by 5 bases; bases with no gene match: 10. Per germline, CDR1 PRHDT and CDR2 FYEKMQ (reference sequence). In DNA form, the CDR3 reads TGTGCCAGCAGCACAAAGGGGACAGGTCGCGAGACCCAGTACTTC. Translation gives CASSTKGTGRETQYF. Combining the CDR3 with reference TRBV13 and TRBJ2-5 gives the whole variable domain AAGVIQSPRHLIKEKRETATLKCYPIPRHDTVYWYQQGPGQDPQFLISFYEKMQSDKGSIPDRFSAQQFSDYHSELNMSSLELGDSALYFCASSTKGTGRETQYFGPGTRLLVL.

In this sample, this clone turned up a few times. The chain links TRBV9 to TRBJ1-3; a possible D gene is TRBD1 (6 bases). Trimming pared 4 bases from V and 1 base from J, leaving 18 bases between. CDR1 and CDR2 from the germline V gene are SGDLS and YYNGEE. The CDR3 runs 17 residues. The CDR3, as DNA: TGTGCCAGCAGCTCAGGGACATCGGGAGGGTCTGGAAACACCATATATTTT. It yields the protein CASSSGTSGGSGNTIYF.

The J gene is TRBJ2-7, the V gene TRBV7-2; D might be TRBD1 (5 bases). The length of the CDR3 is 15 residues. Trimming stripped 4 bases from V and 6 bases from J, with 19 bases between. Germline assignment: CDR1 SGHTA and CDR2 FQGNSA. Written as DNA, the CDR3 is TGTGCCAGCAGCTCATTGACAGTTGCCTCTTCCGAGCAGTACTTC. Protein sequence: CASSSLTVASSEQYF.